Listed here is a single TCR beta chain. Its antigen is undetermined. TCRdb reanalysed the RT-PCR reads using MiXCR and keeps one entry per CDR3 protein. The repertoire consists of roughly 700,000 distinct CDR3 sequences, with 15% to 18% occurring once and the leading ten covering roughly 12%. The sample originates from a study of response to subunit inactivated influenza vaccine. Trimming removed 2 bases at V and 0 bases at J, with 14 bases between. This CDR3 has 16 residues. From germline, CDR1 is SGHRS and CDR2 YFSETQ. Study outcomes and limitations: The study's authors posited that every seasonal influenza vaccination enlists few new T cells.

This chain uses TRBV5-1 with TRBJ1-2; D ambiguous. The sequence was collected from a man between 50 and 59 years old who received an inactivated influenza vaccine. The starting material was PBMCs from blood, obtained 12 days after vaccination. The CDR3 bases are TGCGCCAGCAGCTTCCCCGGACGGCGAGCTAACTATGGCTACACCTTC. Its translation is CASSFPGRRANYGYTF.